This passage covers 30 T cell receptor beta chains from one sample sequenced in a study of blood T cell repertoires in COVID-19. Sequencing was performed with immunoSEQ multiplex PCR; in TCRdb, only in-frame clones are kept and a portion is missing. The sample consists of more than 350,000 clones, around nine tenths of them appearing once. Sequenced input: PBMCs or T cells enriched from blood (not recorded which). The receptors here all came from a woman under 30 who had been exposed to COVID-19.

J is TRBJ1-2 and V is TRBV28, with 7 bases matching TRBD1. From germline, CDR1 is MDHEN and CDR2 SYDVKM. The J segment lost 4 bases and the V segment lost 4 bases, leaving 12 bases of the junction unmatched. The CDR3 sequence is 16 residues long. The CDR3 DNA reads as TGTGCCAGCAGTTCCCCCCGACAGGGCCACTTCTATGGCTACACCTTC. Translation: CASSSPRQGHFYGYTF.

The CDR3 loop is CASSPGAGANVLTF. Written as DNA, the CDR3 is TGTGCCAGTTCCCCAGGGGCTGGGGCCAACGTCCTGACTTTC. V is TRBV19 and J is TRBJ2-6, with D perhaps TRBD1 (6 bases). Germline assignment: CDR1 LNHDA and CDR2 SQIVND (reference sequence). This CDR3 has 14 amino acids. V was shortened by 8 bases and J by 2 bases, with 10 bases between the two germline ends.

The rearrangement uses TRBV6-5 and TRBJ1-4, with D tentatively TRBD1 (6 bases). Trimming removed 0 bases at V and 7 bases at J, with 9 bases between. There are 14 residues in the CDR3. Germline CDR1 MNHEY, CDR2 SVGAGI. This CDR3 reads CASSYSPRGEKLFF. CDR3 sequence (DNA): TGTGCCAGCAGTTACTCGCCCAGGGGTGAAAAACTGTTTTTT.

This clone was counted a few times. The chain has TRBV7-9 and TRBJ1-6; a possible D gene is TRBD1 (5 bases). Trimming left V 2 bases short and J 6 bases short, with 11 bases between. The CDR3 runs to 15 residues. Germline loops: CDR1 SEHNR, CDR2 FQNEAQ (reference sequence). DNA for the CDR3: TGTGCCAGCAGCTTACCCGGGGGAAGTAATTCACCCCTCCACTTT. Translating gives CASSLPGGSNSPLHF. The full variable domain, its missing parts supplied by reference TRBV7-9 and TRBJ1-6, is DTGVSQNPRHKITKRGQNVTFRCDPISEHNRLYWYRQTLGQGPEFLTYFQNEAQLEKSRLLSDRFSAERPKGSFSTLEIQRTEQGDSAMYLCASSLPGGSNSPLHFGNGTRLTVT.

The chain combines TRBV6-8 with TRBJ2-3, with D hard to call. The CDR3 length is 15 residues. V was clipped by 6 bases and J by 4 bases, with 17 bases between them. CDR1 and CDR2 from the germline V gene are MNHGY and SAAAGT. CDR3 loop: CASRVLTSVSDTQYF. CDR3 coding DNA: TGTGCCAGCAGAGTACTAACTTCAGTATCAGATACGCAGTATTTT.

The V and J genes are TRBV10-3 and TRBJ2-5; D possibly corresponds to TRBD1 (8 bases). The CDR3 contains 17 residues. V was pared by 5 bases and J by 0 bases, with 19 bases between. The germline gives CDR1 ENHRY, CDR2 SYGVKD. The CDR3 region is CAISRGQGGGYQETQYF. CDR3 sequence (DNA): TGTGCCATCAGTCGAGGACAGGGAGGGGGGTACCAAGAGACCCAGTACTTC.

This chain connects TRBV5-4 to TRBJ1-4; perhaps TRBD1 as D (5 bases). The germline V gene encodes CDR1 SGHNT and CDR2 YYREEE (reference sequence). The CDR3 length is 13 residues. Trimming stripped 3 bases from V and 7 bases from J, with 10 bases between. The CDR3 nucleotides are TGTGCCAGCAGCTATCAGGGAGGTGAAAAACTGTTTTTT. Its translation: CASSYQGGEKLFF. Based on the CDR3 plus reference TRBV5-4 and TRBJ1-4, the full variable domain is ETGVTQSPTHLIKTRGQQVTLRCSSQSGHNTVSWYQQALGQGPQFIFQYYREEENGRGNFPPRFSGLQFPNYSSELNVNALELDDSALYLCASSYQGGEKLFFGSGTQLSVL.

V is TRBV11-3 and J is TRBJ2-1, with TRBD2 as a possible D gene (6 bases). Germline values: CDR1 SGHNT, CDR2 YENEEA. The CDR3 contains 14 residues. The ends were cut back, 8 bases at V and 0 bases at J, with 11 bases in the middle. The CDR3 is CASQLASSYNEQFF. Here the CDR3 DNA reads TGTGCCAGCCAACTAGCAAGCTCCTACAATGAGCAGTTCTTC.

The CDR3 DNA reads as TGTGCCAGCAGTTCACTAGGTACCTCGCCGGGGTTAGCCTATGGCTACACCTTC. Residues: CASSSLGTSPGLAYGYTF. The genes are TRBV28 and TRBJ1-2; D ambiguous. Germline V gene lookup returns CDR1 MDHEN and CDR2 SYDVKM. Trimming pared 4 bases from V and 4 bases from J, leaving 25 bases between. The CDR3 consists of 18 residues.

This clone has only one observation. The chain is built from TRBV28 and TRBJ2-7; a possible D gene is TRBD1 (6 bases). The CDR3 has 15 residues. Trimming shortened V by 6 bases and J by 0 bases, and 15 bases separated the two germline ends. Germline-derived CDR1 and CDR2 are MDHEN and SYDVKM. The CDR3 sequence: CASSYRDTGSYEQYF. The CDR3 DNA sequence: TGTGCCAGCAGCTACCGGGACACTGGCTCCTACGAGCAGTACTTC.

The V call is TRBV5-3, the J call TRBJ1-5; tentative D call: TRBD1 (5 bases). TRBV5-3 is an ORF; its function is uncertain. V dropped 7 bases and J dropped 5 bases, with 19 bases sitting between them. This CDR3 spans 15 amino acids. The CDR3 DNA follows: TGTGCCAGACCCGTCGGGGGATTAGGGCATCAGCCCCAGCATTTT. Protein sequence: CARPVGGLGHQPQHF.

This rearrangement joins TRBV27 to TRBJ2-6; the match to TRBD1 covers 10 bases. Trimming took 0 bases from V and 2 from J; bases not matched to a gene: 4. The CDR3 totals 18 residues. CDR1 and CDR2 (germline): MNHEY, SMNVEV (reference sequence). The chain's CDR3 is CASSLSGQGVTGANVLTF. For the CDR3, the DNA is TGTGCCAGCAGTTTATCTGGACAGGGGGTTACTGGGGCCAACGTCCTGACTTTC.

The chain joins TRBV6-5 to TRBJ2-2; the match to TRBD2 covers 8 bases. CDR1 is MNHEY, CDR2 SVGAGI, per germline. There are 16 residues in the CDR3. With 2 bases clipped from V and 2 bases from J, the junction kept 4 bases outside the gene matches. The CDR3 nucleotides read TGTGCCAGCAGTTACACAGCGGGAGTAAACACCGGGGAGCTGTTTTTT. It encodes CASSYTAGVNTGELFF.

This clone was counted only a few times. The rearrangement uses TRBV5-1 and TRBJ1-6; tentative D call: TRBD1 (6 bases). CDR1 is SGHRS and CDR2 is YFSETQ in the germline V gene. The CDR3 length is 16 residues. The germline V and J ends were trimmed by 0 bases and 10 bases, with 17 bases remaining between them. The CDR3, as DNA: TGCGCCAGCAGCTTGGACTTCTCAGGGGTTGGGTCACCCCTCCACTTT. Translated: CASSLDFSGVGSPLHF.

Note on this clone: Relative to the germline gene, one junction end is altered; a read error may explain this. The V gene is TRBV11-2, the J gene TRBJ1-4; 7 bases align to TRBD1. Germline values: CDR1 SGHAT, CDR2 FQNNGV. This CDR3 has 15 residues. The DNA for the CDR3 is TGTGCCAGCAGCCTAGAAAGGGGGCAGAATGAAAAACTGTTTTTT. Protein: CASSLERGQNEKLFF.

V and J are TRBV18 and TRBJ1-6; TRBD1 aligns across 7 bases. CDR1 and CDR2 (germline): KGHSH, LQKENI. The ends lost 1 base at V and 2 bases at J; junction bases unmatched: 8. CDR3 length equals 18 residues. CDR3 DNA sequence: TGTGCCAGCTCACCACTGGGCACAGGGGCAACCTATAATTCACCCCTCCACTTT. It is translated as CASSPLGTGATYNSPLHF.

The V and J genes are TRBV5-5 and TRBJ1-1; D might be TRBD1 (6 bases). Deletions cut 2 bases from V and 7 bases from J, with 21 bases between. This CDR3 is 16 amino acids long. CDR1 is SGHKS and CDR2 is YYEKEE in the germline V gene (reference sequence). The CDR3 sequence is CASSLIIAGARGEAFF. CDR3 nucleotide sequence: TGTGCCAGCAGCTTAATAATCGCGGGGGCGCGAGGTGAAGCTTTCTTT.

Details on this clone: This sequence may be a read error, since a much larger clone differs from it by one base. The chain recombines TRBV7-2 with TRBJ2-7; D not certain. V lost 4 bases to trimming and J lost 0 bases, with 4 bases between them. CDR1 SGHTA and CDR2 FQGNSA come from the germline V gene. The CDR3 is made up of 12 amino acids. The CDR3 sequence is CASSYSSYEQYF. The CDR3 DNA reads as TGTGCCAGCAGCTATAGCTCCTACGAGCAGTACTTC.

The V gene is TRBV11-3, the J gene TRBJ2-2; 7 nucleotides line up with TRBD2. Germline V lookup: CDR1 SGHNT, CDR2 YENEEA. The CDR3 length is 16 residues. V shed 1 base and J 6 bases; nucleotides not matched to a gene: 8. The CDR3 DNA reads as TGTGCCAGCAGCTTAGGCGTCGGTCGGGGGGCCGGGGAGCTGTTTTTT. Protein: CASSLGVGRGAGELFF.

In DNA form, the CDR3 reads TGTGCCTGGAGTGTAGCGGGGGTGGGTGCCTACGAGCAGTACTTC. It translates to CAWSVAGVGAYEQYF. The V gene is TRBV30, the J gene TRBJ2-7; 8 positions agree with TRBD2. Looked up from germline, CDR1 is GTSNPN and CDR2 is SVGIG (reference sequence). This CDR3 comprises 15 residues. The V and J ends lost 0 bases and 2 bases, in that order; junction bases with no gene match: 6.

The genes are TRBV6-5 and TRBJ2-7; 8 nucleotides agree with TRBD1. From germline, CDR1 is MNHEY and CDR2 SVGAGI. The V and J ends lost 2 bases and 6 bases, in that order; junction bases with no gene match: 6. CDR3 length equals 14 residues. The CDR3 sequence: CASSYTGQASEQYF. CDR3 bases: TGTGCCAGCAGTTACACGGGACAGGCGAGCGAGCAGTACTTC.

The V and J genes are TRBV11-2 and TRBJ2-7, with 7 bases fitting TRBD2. This CDR3 has 12 amino acids. Germline V gene sequence: CDR1 SGHAT, CDR2 FQNNGV. Trimming cost V 5 bases and J 6 bases; bases outside gene matches: 4. The CDR3 region is CASSLGGVEQYF. The CDR3 coding sequence is TGTGCCAGCAGCCTGGGGGGGGTCGAGCAGTACTTC.

The chain joins TRBV28 to TRBJ2-7, with 10 bases that match TRBD2. The CDR3 contains 15 residues. Germline V gene data show CDR1 as MDHEN and CDR2 as SYDVKM. V shed 4 bases and J 9 bases; nucleotides not matched to a gene: 12. The CDR3 DNA reads TGTGCCAGCAGTTCCTGGACTAGCGGAGGACGTGTGCAGTACTTC. This codes for CASSSWTSGGRVQYF. The variable domain in full, completed from reference TRBV28 and TRBJ2-7, reads DVKVTQSSRYLVKRTGEKVFLECVQDMDHENMFWYRQDPGLGLRLIYFSYDVKMKEKGDIPEGYSVSREKKERFSLILESASTNQTSMYLCASSSWTSGGRVQYFGPGTRLTVT.

The rearrangement uses TRBV6-2 or TRBV6-3 and TRBJ2-5, with a tentative D call TRBD1 (6 bases). Germline CDR1 is MNHEY and CDR2 is SVGEGT. The CDR3 consists of 16 residues. V lost 2 bases and J 5 bases, leaving 18 bases between the germline ends. CDR3 sequence: CASSYSGRGEEETQYF. In DNA form, the CDR3 reads TGTGCCAGCAGTTACAGTGGCAGGGGCGAGGAGGAGACCCAGTACTTC.

This chain uses TRBV3-1 (or the pseudogene TRBV3-2) with TRBJ2-1; possible D gene TRBD2, 6 bases. CDR1 LGHDT and CDR2 YNNKEL come from the germline V gene (reference sequence). The V end lost 1 base, the J end lost 2 bases, and 9 bases lay between the germline ends. The CDR3 totals 15 residues. This CDR3 is CASSQVGGTYNEQFF. The CDR3 DNA sequence: TGTGCCAGCAGCCAAGTAGGCGGGACCTACAATGAGCAGTTCTTC.

J is TRBJ1-4 and V is TRBV3-1 (or the pseudogene TRBV3-2), with 7 bases matching TRBD1. J gave up 5 bases and V 10 bases, and 4 bases lay outside the gene matches. The CDR3 spans 12 residues. The germline V gene encodes CDR1 LGHDT and CDR2 YNNKEL (reference sequence). The chain's CDR3 is CATRDRNEKLFF. In nucleotides, the CDR3 is TGTGCCACCCGGGACAGAAATGAAAAACTGTTTTTT.

The rearrangement links TRBV28 to TRBJ2-3, with TRBD1 as a possible D gene (5 bases). The V end was cut by 4 bases, the J end by 3 bases, with 11 bases between. Germline CDR1 reads MDHEN; CDR2 reads SYDVKM. The CDR3 consists of 14 residues. The CDR3 reads CASSWGRVTDTQYF. The CDR3 bases are TGTGCCAGCAGTTGGGGCAGGGTGACAGATACGCAGTATTTT.

This chain links TRBV5-1 with TRBJ1-1, with TRBD1 as a possible D gene (5 bases). V was shortened by 0 bases and J by 6 bases, with 15 bases between the two germline ends. The V gene's germline CDR1 is SGHRS and CDR2 YFSETQ. This CDR3 contains 15 residues. This chain's CDR3 is CASSLALDIGSEAFF. The CDR3, as DNA: TGCGCCAGCAGCTTGGCCTTGGACATAGGTTCTGAAGCTTTCTTT.

The chain links TRBV5-4 to TRBJ2-6, with unresolved D. The CDR3 consists of 16 residues. The germline V and J ends were trimmed by 0 bases and 0 bases, with 7 bases remaining between them. CDR1 and CDR2 from the germline V gene are SGHNT and YYREEE (reference sequence). CDR3 amino acids: CASSLDPDSGANVLTF. DNA for the CDR3: TGTGCCAGCAGCTTGGATCCAGACTCTGGGGCCAACGTCCTGACTTTC. Combining the CDR3 with reference TRBV5-4 and TRBJ2-6 gives the whole variable domain ETGVTQSPTHLIKTRGQQVTLRCSSQSGHNTVSWYQQALGQGPQFIFQYYREEENGRGNFPPRFSGLQFPNYSSELNVNALELDDSALYLCASSLDPDSGANVLTFGAGSRLTVL.

Concerning this clone itself: Other DNA sequences in this specimen translate into the identical CDR3. The chain recombines TRBV3-1 (or the pseudogene TRBV3-2) with TRBJ1-3; D remains unclear. Between the trimmed V and J ends, which lost 1 base and 1 base, there was a span of 5 bases. Germline V gene data show CDR1 as LGHDT and CDR2 as YNNKEL (reference sequence). This CDR3 is 14 amino acids long. The CDR3 DNA is TGTGCCAGCAGCCAAGTGTCATCTGGAAACACCATATATTTT. It codes for CASSQVSSGNTIYF.